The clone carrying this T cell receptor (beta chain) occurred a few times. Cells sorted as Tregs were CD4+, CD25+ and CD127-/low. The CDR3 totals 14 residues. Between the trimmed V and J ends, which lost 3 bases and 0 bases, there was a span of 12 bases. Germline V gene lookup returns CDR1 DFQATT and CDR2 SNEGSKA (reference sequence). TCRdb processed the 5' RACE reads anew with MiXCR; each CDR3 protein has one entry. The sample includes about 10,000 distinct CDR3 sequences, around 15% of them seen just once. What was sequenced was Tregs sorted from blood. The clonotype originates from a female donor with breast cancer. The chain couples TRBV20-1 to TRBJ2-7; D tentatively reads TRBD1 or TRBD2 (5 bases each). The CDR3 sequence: CSARSGTDSYEQYF. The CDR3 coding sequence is TGCAGTGCTAGGTCCGGGACCGACTCCTACGAGCAGTACTTC.